These T cell receptor beta chains were read from a single sample in a study of blood T cell repertoires in COVID-19. The table came from immunoSEQ multiplex PCR; TCRdb's copy has only in-frame clones and leaves some out. The data contain roughly 61,000 clones, 90% of them singletons. Specimen: peripheral blood. The source is an elderly man with acute or convalescent COVID-19. CDR3s include the opening cysteine and the closing phenylalanine or tryptophan. The D gene is left open where the match is weak. The listing skips clone size in some rows; elsewhere it reads once, few, many or a size class.

clone size	CDR3 length	J gene	V gene	D gene	CDR3 protein	CDR3 DNA
-	18	TRBJ1-2	TRBV6-1	-	CASSVEGPALGTNYGYTF	TGTGCCAGCAGTGTAGAAGGTCCCGCACTAGGGACTAACTATGGCTACACCTTC
-	15	TRBJ2-5	TRBV7-6	TRBD2	CASSPQTGTILVQYF	TGTGCCAGCAGCCCCCAAACCGGGACTATTCTTGTCCAGTACTTC
-	15	TRBJ2-2	TRBV5-4	-	CASSPGTPNTGELFF	TGTGCCAGCAGCCCCGGGACACCGAACACCGGGGAGCTGTTTTTT
-	15	TRBJ2-2	TRBV6-5	TRBD1	CASISGQGSTGELFF	TGTGCCAGCATCTCGGGACAGGGGAGCACCGGGGAGCTGTTTTTT
-	15	TRBJ2-4	TRBV18	-	CASSQLGESKNIQYF	TGTGCCAGCTCCCAGCTCGGGGAGTCCAAAAACATTCAGTACTTC
-	15	TRBJ1-6	TRBV3-1/TRBV3-2	-	CASSPFSSYNSPLHF	TGTGCCAGCAGCCCATTCAGCTCCTATAATTCACCCCTCCACTTT
-	14	TRBJ2-5	TRBV5-5	-	CASSPEWLQETQYF	TGTGCCAGCAGCCCGGAGTGGCTCCAAGAGACCCAGTACTTC
-	14	TRBJ2-5	TRBV6-5	TRBD2	CASSPGGVQETQYF	TGTGCCAGCAGCCCGGGGGGGGTTCAAGAGACCCAGTACTTC
-	15	TRBJ1-4	TRBV7-2	-	CASSLGGGENEKLFF	TGTGCCAGCAGCTTAGGGGGGGGTGAAAATGAAAAACTGTTTTTT
-	16	TRBJ1-2	TRBV29-1	-	CSVTTQGEGGSYGYTF	TGCAGCGTTACCACCCAAGGCGAAGGGGGAAGCTATGGCTACACCTTC
once	12	TRBJ2-1	TRBV13	-	CASSLMGQGLFF	TGTGCCAGCAGCTTAATGGGACAAGGCTTGTTCTTC
once	13	TRBJ1-2	TRBV6-5	-	CASSGTPIGGYTF	TGTGCCAGCAGCGGGACACCAATAGGCGGCTACACCTTC
-	14	TRBJ1-6	TRBV19	TRBD1	CASTRTGVDSPLHF	TGTGCCAGTACGCGGACAGGGGTGGATTCACCCCTCCACTTT
-	16	TRBJ2-2	TRBV5-8	TRBD2	CASSLPAGGWTGELFF	TGTGCCAGCAGCTTGCCAGCGGGGGGTTGGACCGGGGAGCTGTTTTTT
-	16	TRBJ1-2	TRBV7-2	-	CASSLAATDANYGYTF	TGTGCCAGCAGCTTAGCGGCGACAGATGCTAACTATGGCTACACCTTC
-	15	TRBJ2-7	TRBV6-5	TRBD2	CASATSGGSSYEQYF	TGTGCCAGCGCAACTAGCGGGGGGAGCTCCTACGAGCAGTACTTC
-	16	TRBJ2-1	TRBV19	-	CATGESGRLSYNEQFF	TGTGCCACTGGGGAGTCGGGTCGTCTGTCCTACAATGAGCAGTTCTTC
-	14	TRBJ1-3	TRBV3-1/TRBV3-2	TRBD1	CASSQGTGGNTIYF	TGTGCCAGCAGCCAAGGGACAGGCGGAAACACCATATATTTT
once	16	TRBJ2-5	TRBV5-5	TRBD2	CASSLYPGGALETQYF	TGTGCCAGCAGCTTATACCCCGGGGGGGCACTGGAGACCCAGTACTTC
-	14	TRBJ1-2	TRBV28	TRBD1	CASRSGQGEGGYTF	TGTGCCAGCAGGTCAGGACAGGGCGAGGGAGGCTACACCTTC
-	16	TRBJ2-7	TRBV14	TRBD2	CASSPGLGLAERGQYF	TGTGCCAGCAGCCCGGGGCTTGGACTAGCGGAGAGGGGGCAGTACTTC
-	16	TRBJ1-3	TRBV9	-	CASSVARDNSGNTIYF	TGTGCCAGCAGCGTCGCCAGGGACAACTCTGGAAACACCATATATTTT
-	12	TRBJ1-1	TRBV27	-	CASRLQGTEAFF	TGTGCCAGCAGACTACAGGGAACTGAAGCTTTCTTT
few	11	TRBJ1-1	TRBV20-1	-	CRAFLNTEAFF	TGCAGAGCCTTTCTGAACACTGAAGCTTTCTTT
once	16	TRBJ2-1	TRBV6-5	-	CASSSGRGAAYNEQFF	TGTGCCAGCAGTTCCGGCAGGGGCGCTGCCTACAATGAGCAGTTCTTC
-	13	TRBJ1-3	TRBV6-6	-	CASSWGDGYTIYF	TGTGCCAGCAGTTGGGGGGACGGGTACACCATATATTTT
-	15	TRBJ1-5	TRBV5-1	-	CASSLVRVGNQPQHF	TGCGCCAGCAGCTTGGTCAGGGTTGGCAATCAGCCCCAGCATTTT
-	15	TRBJ2-5	TRBV3-1/TRBV3-2	TRBD1	CASSQAQGGGETQYF	TGTGCCAGCAGCCAAGCACAGGGGGGAGGAGAGACCCAGTACTTC
-	16	TRBJ1-2	TRBV2	TRBD1	CASSRDRGALNYGYTF	TGTGCCAGCAGTCGGGACAGGGGGGCTCTTAACTATGGCTACACCTTC
few	16	TRBJ1-1	TRBV5-1	TRBD1	CASSPGQGGLNTEAFF	TGCGCCAGCAGCCCCGGACAGGGGGGACTTAACACTGAAGCTTTCTTT
-	15	TRBJ2-3	TRBV15	TRBD1	CATSRGGQGTDTQYF	TGTGCCACCAGCAGGGGGGGACAGGGCACAGATACGCAGTATTTT
-	18	TRBJ2-1	TRBV11-2	TRBD2	CASSLGTRIAGDYNEQFF	TGTGCCAGCAGCTTAGGGACTAGAATAGCGGGTGACTACAATGAGCAGTTCTTC
-	15	TRBJ2-5	TRBV9	-	CASSVTTSYQETQYF	TGTGCCAGCAGCGTAACAACCTCGTACCAAGAGACCCAGTACTTC
-	14	TRBJ1-2	TRBV6-5	TRBD1	CASSQAGTGVGYTF	TGTGCCAGCAGCCAAGCCGGGACAGGGGTCGGCTACACCTTC
-	12	TRBJ2-3	TRBV27	-	CASSDRTDTQYF	TGTGCCAGCAGTGACAGGACGGATACGCAGTATTTT
-	12	TRBJ1-5	TRBV10-3	-	CAISEGDQPQHF	TGTGCCATCAGTGAAGGAGATCAGCCCCAGCATTTT
-	16	TRBJ2-7	TRBV10-1	TRBD2	CASSESRAGDTYEQYF	TGCGCCAGCAGTGAGTCCAGAGCGGGGGATACCTACGAGCAGTACTTC
-	16	TRBJ2-3	TRBV27	TRBD2	CASSILAGGLTDTQYF	TGTGCCAGCAGTATACTAGCGGGGGGGCTTACAGATACGCAGTATTTT
-	14	TRBJ2-7	TRBV5-1	TRBD1	CASSPGQGGYEQYF	TGCGCCAGCAGCCCCGGACAGGGAGGATACGAGCAGTACTTC
-	12	TRBJ2-3	TRBV30	-	CAWSAITDTQYF	TGTGCCTGGAGTGCCATTACAGATACGCAGTATTTT
-	16	TRBJ2-3	TRBV19	TRBD1	CASRAVGQGAGDTQYF	TGTGCCAGTAGGGCCGTAGGACAGGGGGCTGGGGATACGCAGTATTTT
-	16	TRBJ2-5	TRBV18	TRBD2	CASSPTTSGAGETQYF	TGTGCCAGCTCACCCACGACTAGCGGGGCCGGGGAGACCCAGTACTTC
once	13	TRBJ2-3	TRBV27	TRBD1	CASRTGFTDTQYF	TGTGCCAGCAGGACAGGGTTCACAGATACGCAGTATTTT
once	15	TRBJ2-1	TRBV3-1/TRBV3-2	TRBD1	CASSLEGQGYNEQFF	TGTGCCAGCAGCCTGGAGGGACAGGGCTACAATGAGCAGTTCTTC
-	14	TRBJ2-7	TRBV6-5	-	CASSQRQGRYEQYF	TGTGCCAGCAGTCAACGTCAGGGCAGGTACGAGCAGTACTTC
-	17	TRBJ2-1	TRBV4-1	TRBD1	CASSQPLTGQGVYEQFF	TGCGCCAGCAGCCAACCTCTGACGGGACAGGGGGTCTATGAGCAGTTCTTC
-	13	TRBJ2-6	TRBV11-2	-	CASTAWGANVLTF	TGTGCCAGCACCGCGTGGGGGGCCAACGTCCTGACTTTC
-	13	TRBJ2-7	TRBV28	TRBD1	CASTLRTGYEQYF	TGTGCCAGCACCCTACGGACAGGGTACGAGCAGTACTTC
once	15	TRBJ2-5	TRBV7-2	TRBD2	CASSLLAGFDETQYF	TGTGCCAGCAGCTTACTAGCGGGGTTTGACGAGACCCAGTACTTC
-	16	TRBJ1-1	TRBV15	-	CATSRISGVGGTEAFF	TGTGCCACCAGCAGGATATCGGGGGTGGGTGGAACTGAAGCTTTCTTT
-	15	TRBJ1-5	TRBV5-5	TRBD1	CASSRDRVGNQPQHF	TGTGCCAGCAGCCGGGACAGGGTGGGCAATCAGCCCCAGCATTTT
-	14	TRBJ1-1	TRBV19	-	CASTAIGRKAEAFF	TGTGCCAGTACCGCCATCGGCAGGAAGGCTGAAGCTTTCTTT
-	15	TRBJ1-6	TRBV9	TRBD1	CASSPTGVGNSPLHF	TGTGCCAGCAGCCCAACAGGGGTCGGTAATTCACCCCTCCACTTT
-	15	TRBJ2-1	TRBV5-1	-	CASSRNPSRGTEQFF	TGCGCCAGCAGCCGAAATCCGTCCCGGGGAACTGAGCAGTTCTTC
-	13	TRBJ2-5	TRBV12-3/TRBV12-4	TRBD2	CATAREGWETQYF	TGTGCCACCGCTAGGGAGGGATGGGAGACCCAGTACTTC
-	15	TRBJ2-7	TRBV2	-	CATSGGAPFFYEQYF	TGTGCCACAAGCGGCGGGGCCCCATTTTTTTACGAGCAGTACTTC